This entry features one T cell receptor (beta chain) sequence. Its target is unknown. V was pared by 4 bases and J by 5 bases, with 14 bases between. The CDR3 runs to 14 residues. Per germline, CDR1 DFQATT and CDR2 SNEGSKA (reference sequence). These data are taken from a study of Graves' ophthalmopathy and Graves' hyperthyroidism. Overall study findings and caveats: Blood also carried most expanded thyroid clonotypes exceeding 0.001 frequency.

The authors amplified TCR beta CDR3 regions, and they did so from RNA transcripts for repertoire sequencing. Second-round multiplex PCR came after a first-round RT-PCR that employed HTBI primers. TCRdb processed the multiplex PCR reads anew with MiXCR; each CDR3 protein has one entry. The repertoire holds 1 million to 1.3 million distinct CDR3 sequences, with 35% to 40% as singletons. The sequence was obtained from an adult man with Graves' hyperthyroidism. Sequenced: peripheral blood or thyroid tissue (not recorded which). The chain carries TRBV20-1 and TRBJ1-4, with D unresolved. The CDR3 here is CSATRLFPNEKLFF. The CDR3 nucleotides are TGCAGTGCTACCAGGTTATTTCCAAATGAAAAACTGTTTTTT.